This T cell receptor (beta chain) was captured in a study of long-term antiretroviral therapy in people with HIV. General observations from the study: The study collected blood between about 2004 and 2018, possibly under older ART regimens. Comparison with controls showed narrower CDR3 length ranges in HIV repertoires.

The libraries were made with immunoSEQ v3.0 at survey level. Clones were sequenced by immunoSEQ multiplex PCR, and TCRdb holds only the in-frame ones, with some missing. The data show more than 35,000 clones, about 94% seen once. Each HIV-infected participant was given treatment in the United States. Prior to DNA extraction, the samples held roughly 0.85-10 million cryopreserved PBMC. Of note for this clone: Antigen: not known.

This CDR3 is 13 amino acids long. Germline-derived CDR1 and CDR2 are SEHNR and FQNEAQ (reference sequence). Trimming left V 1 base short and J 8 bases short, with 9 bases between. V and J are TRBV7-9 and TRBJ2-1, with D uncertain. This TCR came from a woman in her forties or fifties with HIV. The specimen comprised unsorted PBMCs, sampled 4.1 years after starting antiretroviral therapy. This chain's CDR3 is CASSLGQSHEQFF. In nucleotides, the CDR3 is TGTGCCAGCAGCTTAGGGCAGAGCCATGAGCAGTTCTTC.